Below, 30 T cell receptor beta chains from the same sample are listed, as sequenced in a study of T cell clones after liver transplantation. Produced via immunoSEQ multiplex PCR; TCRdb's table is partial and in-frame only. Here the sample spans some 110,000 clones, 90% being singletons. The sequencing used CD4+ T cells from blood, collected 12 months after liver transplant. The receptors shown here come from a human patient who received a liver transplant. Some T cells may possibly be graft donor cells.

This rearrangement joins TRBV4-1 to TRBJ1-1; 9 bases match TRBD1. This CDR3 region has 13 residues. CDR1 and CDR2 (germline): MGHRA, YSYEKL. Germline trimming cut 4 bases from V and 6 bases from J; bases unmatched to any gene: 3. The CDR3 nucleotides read TGCGCCAGCAGCCGAGGGACAGGGTCTGAAGCTTTCTTT. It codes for CASSRGTGSEAFF.

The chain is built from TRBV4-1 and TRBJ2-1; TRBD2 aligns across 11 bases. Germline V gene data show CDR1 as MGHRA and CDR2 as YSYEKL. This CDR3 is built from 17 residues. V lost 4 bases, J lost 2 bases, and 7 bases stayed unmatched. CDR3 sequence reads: CASSLGLAEAAYNEQFF. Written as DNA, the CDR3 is TGCGCCAGCAGCCTGGGACTAGCGGAGGCGGCCTACAATGAGCAGTTCTTC.

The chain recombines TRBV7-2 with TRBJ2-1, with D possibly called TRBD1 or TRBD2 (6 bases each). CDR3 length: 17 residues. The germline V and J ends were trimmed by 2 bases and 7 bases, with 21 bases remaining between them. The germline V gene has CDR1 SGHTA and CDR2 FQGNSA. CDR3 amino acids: CASSLKARGAVGNEQFF. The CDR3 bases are TGTGCCAGCAGCTTAAAGGCGAGGGGGGCGGTGGGGAATGAGCAGTTCTTC.

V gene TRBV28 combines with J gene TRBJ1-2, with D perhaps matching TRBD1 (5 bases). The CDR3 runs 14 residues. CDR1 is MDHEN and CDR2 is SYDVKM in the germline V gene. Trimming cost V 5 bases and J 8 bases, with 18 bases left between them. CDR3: CASSPHGRVIGYTF. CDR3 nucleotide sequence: TGTGCCAGCAGTCCCCACGGCAGGGTAATCGGCTACACCTTC.

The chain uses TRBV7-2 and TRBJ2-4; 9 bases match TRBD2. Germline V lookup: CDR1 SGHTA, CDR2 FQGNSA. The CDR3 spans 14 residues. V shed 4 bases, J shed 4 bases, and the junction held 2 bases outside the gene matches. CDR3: CASSSSGVKNIQYF. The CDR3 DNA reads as TGTGCCAGCAGCTCTAGCGGGGTAAAAAACATTCAGTACTTC. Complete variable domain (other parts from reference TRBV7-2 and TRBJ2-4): GAGVSQSPSNKVTEKGKDVELRCDPISGHTALYWYRQSLGQGLEFLIYFQGNSAPDKSGLPSDRFSAERTGGSVSTLTIQRTQQEDSAVYLCASSSSGVKNIQYFGAGTRLSVL.

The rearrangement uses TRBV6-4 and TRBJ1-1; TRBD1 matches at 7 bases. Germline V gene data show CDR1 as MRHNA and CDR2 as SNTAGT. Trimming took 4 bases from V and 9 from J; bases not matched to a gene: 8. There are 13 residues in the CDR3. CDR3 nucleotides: TGTGCCAGCAGTGTGTCCCCGGGACAGAAAGCTTTCTTT. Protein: CASSVSPGQKAFF.

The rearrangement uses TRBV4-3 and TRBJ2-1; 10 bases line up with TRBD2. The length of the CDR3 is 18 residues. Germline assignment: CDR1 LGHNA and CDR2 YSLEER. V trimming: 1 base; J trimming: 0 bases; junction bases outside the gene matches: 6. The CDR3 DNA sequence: TGCGCCAGCAGCCAAGTTCCATCTAGCGGGAGCTCCTACAATGAGCAGTTCTTC. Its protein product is CASSQVPSSGSSYNEQFF.

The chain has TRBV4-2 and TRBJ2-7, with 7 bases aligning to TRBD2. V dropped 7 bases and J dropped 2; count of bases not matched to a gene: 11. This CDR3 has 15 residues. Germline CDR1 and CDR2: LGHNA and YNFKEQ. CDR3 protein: CASTRFAGVPYEQYF. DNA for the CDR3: TGTGCCAGCACCCGATTCGCGGGAGTCCCCTACGAGCAGTACTTC.

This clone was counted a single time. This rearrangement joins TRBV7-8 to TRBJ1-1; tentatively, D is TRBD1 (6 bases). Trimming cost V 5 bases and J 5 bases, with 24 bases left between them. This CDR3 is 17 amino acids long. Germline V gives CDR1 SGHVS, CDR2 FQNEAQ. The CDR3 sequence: CASSPRQVQAGKTEAFF. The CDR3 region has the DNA TGTGCCAGCAGCCCCCGACAGGTTCAGGCCGGGAAGACTGAAGCTTTCTTT.

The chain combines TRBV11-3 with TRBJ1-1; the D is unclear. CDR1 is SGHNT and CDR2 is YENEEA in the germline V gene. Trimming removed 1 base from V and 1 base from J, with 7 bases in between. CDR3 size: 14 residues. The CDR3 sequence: CASSLGGQNTEAFF. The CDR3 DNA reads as TGTGCCAGCAGCTTAGGTGGGCAGAACACTGAAGCTTTCTTT.

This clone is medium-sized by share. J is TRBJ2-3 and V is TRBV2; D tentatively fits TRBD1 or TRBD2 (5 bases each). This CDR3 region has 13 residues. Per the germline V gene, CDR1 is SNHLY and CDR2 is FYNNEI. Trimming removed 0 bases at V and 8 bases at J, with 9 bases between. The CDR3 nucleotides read TGTGCCAGCAGTGAAGCCGATGGGGGTACGCAGTATTTT. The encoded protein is CASSEADGGTQYF. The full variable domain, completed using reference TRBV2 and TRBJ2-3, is EPEVTQTPSHQVTQMGQEVILRCVPISNHLYFYWYRQILGQKVEFLVSFYNNEISEKSEIFDDQFSVERPDGSNFTLKIRSTKLEDSAMYFCASSEADGGTQYFGPGTRLTVL.

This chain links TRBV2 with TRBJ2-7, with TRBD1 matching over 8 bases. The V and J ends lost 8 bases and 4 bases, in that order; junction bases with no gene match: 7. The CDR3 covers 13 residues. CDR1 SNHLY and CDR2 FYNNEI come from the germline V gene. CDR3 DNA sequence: TGTGCCAGCCTGAGGACAGGGAATTACGAGCAGTACTTC. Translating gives CASLRTGNYEQYF.

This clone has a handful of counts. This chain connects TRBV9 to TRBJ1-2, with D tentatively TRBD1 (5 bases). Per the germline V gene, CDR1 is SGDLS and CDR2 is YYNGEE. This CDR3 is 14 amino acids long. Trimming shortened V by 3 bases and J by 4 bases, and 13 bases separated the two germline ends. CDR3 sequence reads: CASSATGDGYGYTF. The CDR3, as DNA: TGTGCCAGCAGCGCTACAGGTGACGGCTATGGCTACACCTTC.

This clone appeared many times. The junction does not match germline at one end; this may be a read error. As DNA, the CDR3 is TGTGCTAGCAGCTGGAGGGCTGACACTGAAGCTTTCTTT. Translation: CASSWRADTEAFF. This chain links TRBV7-7 with TRBJ1-1; D is unresolved. The CDR3 is made up of 13 amino acids. The germline gives CDR1 SSHAT, CDR2 FNYEAQ (reference sequence). Full variable domain (outside the CDR3, taken from reference TRBV7-7 and TRBJ1-1): GAGVSQSPRYKVTKRGQDVTLRCDPISSHATLYWYQQALGQGPEFLTYFNYEAQPDKSGLPSDRFSAERPEGSISTLTIQRTEQRDSAMYRCASSWRADTEAFFGQGTRLTVV.

The CDR3 loop is CAISEAGSNEQYF. CDR3 DNA: TGTGCCATCAGTGAAGCAGGGAGCAACGAGCAGTACTTC. J is TRBJ2-7 and V is TRBV10-3; D is tentatively TRBD1 or TRBD2 (5 bases each). The CDR3 has 13 residues. Germline CDR1 and CDR2: ENHRY and SYGVKD. V dropped 3 bases and J dropped 5 bases, with 11 bases sitting between them.

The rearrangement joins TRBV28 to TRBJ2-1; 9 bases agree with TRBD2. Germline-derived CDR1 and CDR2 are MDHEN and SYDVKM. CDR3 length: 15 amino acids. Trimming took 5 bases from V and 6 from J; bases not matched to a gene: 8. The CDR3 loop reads CASSLPGTSSNEQFF. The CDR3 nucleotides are TGTGCCAGCAGTCTGCCCGGGACTAGCAGCAATGAGCAGTTCTTC.

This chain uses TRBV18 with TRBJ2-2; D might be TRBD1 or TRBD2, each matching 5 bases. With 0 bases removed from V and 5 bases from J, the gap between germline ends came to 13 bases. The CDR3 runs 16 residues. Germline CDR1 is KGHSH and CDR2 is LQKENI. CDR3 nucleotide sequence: TGTGCCAGCTCACCACCGGCCAGGGAGATAACCGGGGAGCTGTTTTTT. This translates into CASSPPAREITGELFF.

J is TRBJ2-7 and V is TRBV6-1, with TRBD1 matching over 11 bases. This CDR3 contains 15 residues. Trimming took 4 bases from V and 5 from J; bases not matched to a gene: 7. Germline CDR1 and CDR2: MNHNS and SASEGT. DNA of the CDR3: TGTGCCAGCAGTGGTCTGGGGACAGGGGGGCACGAGCAGTACTTC. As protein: CASSGLGTGGHEQYF.

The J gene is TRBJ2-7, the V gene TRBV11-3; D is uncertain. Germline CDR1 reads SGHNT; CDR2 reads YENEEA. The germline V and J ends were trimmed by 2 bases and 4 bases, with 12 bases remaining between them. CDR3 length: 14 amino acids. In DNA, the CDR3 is TGTGCCAGCAGCTTACGCGAGTTAACTTACGAGCAGTACTTC. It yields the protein CASSLRELTYEQYF. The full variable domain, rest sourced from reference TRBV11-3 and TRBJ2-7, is EAGVVQSPRYKIIEKKQPVAFWCNPISGHNTLYWYLQNLGQGPELLIRYENEEAVDDSQLPKDRFSAERLKGVDSTLKIQPAELGDSAVYLCASSLRELTYEQYFGPGTRLTVT.

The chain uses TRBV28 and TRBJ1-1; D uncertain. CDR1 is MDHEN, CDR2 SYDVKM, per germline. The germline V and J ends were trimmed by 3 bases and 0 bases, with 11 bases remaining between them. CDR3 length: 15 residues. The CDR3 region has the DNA TGTGCCAGCAGTTTGGAAGGGCAGATGAACACTGAAGCTTTCTTT. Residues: CASSLEGQMNTEAFF.

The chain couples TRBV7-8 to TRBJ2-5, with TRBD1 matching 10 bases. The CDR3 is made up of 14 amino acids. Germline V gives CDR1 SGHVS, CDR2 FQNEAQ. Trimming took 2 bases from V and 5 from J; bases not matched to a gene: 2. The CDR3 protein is CASSLLTGGETQYF. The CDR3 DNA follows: TGTGCCAGCAGCTTATTGACAGGGGGCGAGACCCAGTACTTC.

CDR3: CASSLGGSWLGNQPQHF. Written as DNA, the CDR3 is TGTGCCAGCAGCTTGGGGGGCTCTTGGCTTGGCAATCAGCCCCAGCATTTT. This chain connects TRBV5-6 to TRBJ1-5; possible D gene TRBD1, 5 bases. V gave up 0 bases and J gave up 2 bases, with 15 bases separating them. The CDR3 is made up of 17 amino acids. Germline V gene lookup returns CDR1 SGHDT and CDR2 YYEEEE.

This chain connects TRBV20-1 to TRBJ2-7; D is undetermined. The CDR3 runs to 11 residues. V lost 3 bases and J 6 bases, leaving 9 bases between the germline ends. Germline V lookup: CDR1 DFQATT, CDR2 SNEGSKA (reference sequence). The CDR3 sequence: CSARTHFEQYF. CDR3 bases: TGCAGTGCTAGGACCCACTTCGAGCAGTACTTC.

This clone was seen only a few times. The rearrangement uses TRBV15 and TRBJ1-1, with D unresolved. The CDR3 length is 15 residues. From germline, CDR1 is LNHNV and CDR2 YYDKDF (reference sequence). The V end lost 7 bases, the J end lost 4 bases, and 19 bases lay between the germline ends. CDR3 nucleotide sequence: TGTGCCACCATCCAAGAAGTGGGGAGGAGCACTGAAGCTTTCTTT. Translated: CATIQEVGRSTEAFF.

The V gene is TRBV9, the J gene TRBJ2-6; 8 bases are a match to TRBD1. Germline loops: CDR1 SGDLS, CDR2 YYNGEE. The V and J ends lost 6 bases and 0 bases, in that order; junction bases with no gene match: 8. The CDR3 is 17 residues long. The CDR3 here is CASTKGQGSSGANVLTF. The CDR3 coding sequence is TGTGCCAGCACCAAAGGACAGGGCTCCTCTGGGGCCAACGTCCTGACTTTC.

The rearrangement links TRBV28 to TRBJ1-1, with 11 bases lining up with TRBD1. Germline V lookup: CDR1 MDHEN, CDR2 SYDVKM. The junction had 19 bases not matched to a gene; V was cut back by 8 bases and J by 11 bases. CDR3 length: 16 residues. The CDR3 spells CASAKWTGGPGFGAFF. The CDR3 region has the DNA TGTGCCAGCGCCAAGTGGACAGGGGGCCCCGGCTTTGGGGCTTTCTTT.

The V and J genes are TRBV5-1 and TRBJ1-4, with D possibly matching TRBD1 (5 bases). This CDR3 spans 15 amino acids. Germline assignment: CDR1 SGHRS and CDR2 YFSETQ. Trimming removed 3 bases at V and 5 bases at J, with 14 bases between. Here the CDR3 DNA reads TGCGCCAGCAGCTCAGCAGGGCCTGCGAATGAAAAACTGTTTTTT. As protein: CASSSAGPANEKLFF. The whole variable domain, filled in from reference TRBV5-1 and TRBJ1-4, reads KAGVTQTPRYLIKTRGQQVTLSCSPISGHRSVSWYQQTPGQGLQFLFEYFSETQRNKGNFPGRFSGRQFSNSRSEMNVSTLELGDSALYLCASSSAGPANEKLFFGSGTQLSVL.

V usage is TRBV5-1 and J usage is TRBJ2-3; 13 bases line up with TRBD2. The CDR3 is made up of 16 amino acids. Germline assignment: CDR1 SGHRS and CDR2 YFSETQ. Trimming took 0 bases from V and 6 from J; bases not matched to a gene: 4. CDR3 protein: CASSLATSGRLDTQYF. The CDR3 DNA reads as TGCGCCAGCAGCTTGGCGACTAGCGGGAGGCTGGATACGCAGTATTTT.

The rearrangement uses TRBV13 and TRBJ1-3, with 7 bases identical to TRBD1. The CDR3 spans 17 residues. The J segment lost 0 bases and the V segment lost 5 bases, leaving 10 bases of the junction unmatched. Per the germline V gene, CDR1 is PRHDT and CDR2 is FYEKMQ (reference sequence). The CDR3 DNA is TGTGCCAGCAGCCAGTGGAACAGGGGCAACTCTGGAAACACCATATATTTT. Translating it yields CASSQWNRGNSGNTIYF.

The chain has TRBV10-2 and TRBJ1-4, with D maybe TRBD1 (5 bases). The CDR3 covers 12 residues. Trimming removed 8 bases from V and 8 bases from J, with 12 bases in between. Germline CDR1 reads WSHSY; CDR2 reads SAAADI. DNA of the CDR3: TGCGCCAGCGGTGCAGGGCGGGAAAAACTGTTTTTT. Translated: CASGAGREKLFF.